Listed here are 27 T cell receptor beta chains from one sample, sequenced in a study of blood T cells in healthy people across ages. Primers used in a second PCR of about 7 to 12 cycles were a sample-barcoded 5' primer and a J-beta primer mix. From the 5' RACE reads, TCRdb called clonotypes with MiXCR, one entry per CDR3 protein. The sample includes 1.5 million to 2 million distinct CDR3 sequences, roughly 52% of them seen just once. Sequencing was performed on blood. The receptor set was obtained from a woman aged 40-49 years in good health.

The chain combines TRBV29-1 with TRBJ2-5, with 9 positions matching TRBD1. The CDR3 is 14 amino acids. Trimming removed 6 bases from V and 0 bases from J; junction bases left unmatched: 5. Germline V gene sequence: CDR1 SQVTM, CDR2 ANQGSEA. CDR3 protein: CSVPGDRDQETQYF. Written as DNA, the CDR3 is TGCAGCGTCCCGGGGGACAGGGACCAAGAGACCCAGTACTTC.

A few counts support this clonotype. CDR3 region: CASSLGGRRGHEQYF. The CDR3 DNA reads TGTGCCAGCAGCTTAGGTGGCAGAAGGGGCCACGAGCAGTACTTC. This chain joins TRBV7-9 and TRBJ2-7, with D maybe TRBD1 (5 bases). CDR3 size: 15 residues. CDR1 is SEHNR, CDR2 FQNEAQ, per germline (reference sequence). Between the trimmed V and J ends, which lost 1 base and 5 bases, there was a span of 15 bases.

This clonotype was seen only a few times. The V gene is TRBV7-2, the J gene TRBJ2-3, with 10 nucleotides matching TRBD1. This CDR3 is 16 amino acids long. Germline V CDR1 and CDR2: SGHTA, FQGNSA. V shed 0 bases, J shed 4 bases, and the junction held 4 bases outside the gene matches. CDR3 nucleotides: TGTGCCAGCAGCTTAGCGTCCGGGACAGGGGCAGATACGCAGTATTTT. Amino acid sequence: CASSLASGTGADTQYF. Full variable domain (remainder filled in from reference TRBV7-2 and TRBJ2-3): GAGVSQSPSNKVTEKGKDVELRCDPISGHTALYWYRQSLGQGLEFLIYFQGNSAPDKSGLPSDRFSAERTGGSVSTLTIQRTQQEDSAVYLCASSLASGTGADTQYFGPGTRLTVL.

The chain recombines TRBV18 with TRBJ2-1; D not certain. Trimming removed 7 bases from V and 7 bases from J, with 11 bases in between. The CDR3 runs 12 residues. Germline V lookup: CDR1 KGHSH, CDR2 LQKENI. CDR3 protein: CASYGVANEQFF. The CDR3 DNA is TGTGCCAGCTACGGAGTGGCAAATGAGCAGTTCTTC.

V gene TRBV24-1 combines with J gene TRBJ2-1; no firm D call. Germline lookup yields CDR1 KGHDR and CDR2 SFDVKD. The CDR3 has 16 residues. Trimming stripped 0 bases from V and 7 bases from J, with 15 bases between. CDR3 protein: CATSDLGKGNLNEQFF. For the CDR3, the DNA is TGTGCCACCAGTGATTTGGGAAAGGGAAATTTAAATGAGCAGTTCTTC.

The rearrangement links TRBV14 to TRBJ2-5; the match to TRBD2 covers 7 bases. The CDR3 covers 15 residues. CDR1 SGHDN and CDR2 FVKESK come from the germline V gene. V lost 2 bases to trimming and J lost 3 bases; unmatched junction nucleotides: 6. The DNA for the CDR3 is TGTGCCAGCAGCCAAATTGGTCTAGCGGAAGAGACCCAGTACTTC. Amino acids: CASSQIGLAEETQYF.

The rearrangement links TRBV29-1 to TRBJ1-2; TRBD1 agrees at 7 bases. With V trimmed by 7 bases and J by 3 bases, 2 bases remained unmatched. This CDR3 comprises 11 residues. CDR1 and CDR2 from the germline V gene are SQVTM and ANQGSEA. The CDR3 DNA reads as TGCAGCGGCGGGACAGACTATGGCTACACCTTC. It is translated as CSGGTDYGYTF.

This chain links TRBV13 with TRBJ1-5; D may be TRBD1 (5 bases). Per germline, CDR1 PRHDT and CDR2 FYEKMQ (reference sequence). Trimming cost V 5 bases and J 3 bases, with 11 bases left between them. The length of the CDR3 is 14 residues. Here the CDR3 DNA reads TGTGCCAGCAGCGCGAGACAGACCAATCAGCCCCAGCATTTT. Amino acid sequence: CASSARQTNQPQHF.

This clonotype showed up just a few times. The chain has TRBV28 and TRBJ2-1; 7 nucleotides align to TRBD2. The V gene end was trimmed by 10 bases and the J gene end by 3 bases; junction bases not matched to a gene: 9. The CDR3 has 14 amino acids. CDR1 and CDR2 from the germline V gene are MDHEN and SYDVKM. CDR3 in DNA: TGTGCCACCACTATGAGCGGGGTCTACAATGAGCAGTTCTTC. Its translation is CATTMSGVYNEQFF.

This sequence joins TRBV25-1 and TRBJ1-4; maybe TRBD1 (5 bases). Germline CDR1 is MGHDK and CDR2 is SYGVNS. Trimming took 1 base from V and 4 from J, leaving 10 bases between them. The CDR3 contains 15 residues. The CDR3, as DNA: TGTGCCAGCAGTGAATGGACACCCATTAATGAAAAACTGTTTTTT. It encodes CASSEWTPINEKLFF.

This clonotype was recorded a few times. The CDR3 nucleotides read TGCAGTGCTAGCAGGTTTCTCTCCTACGAGCAGTACTTC. Amino acid sequence: CSASRFLSYEQYF. The V call is TRBV20-1, the J call TRBJ2-7; D gene ambiguous. The CDR3 is made up of 13 amino acids. Trimming stripped 3 bases from V and 0 bases from J, with 9 bases between. The V gene's germline CDR1 is DFQATT and CDR2 SNEGSKA (reference sequence).

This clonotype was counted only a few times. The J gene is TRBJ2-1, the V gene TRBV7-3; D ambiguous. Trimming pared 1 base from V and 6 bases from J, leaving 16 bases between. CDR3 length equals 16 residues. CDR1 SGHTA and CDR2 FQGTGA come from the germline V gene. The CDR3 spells CASSLRGAGLGNEQFF. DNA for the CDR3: TGTGCCAGCAGCTTAAGAGGCGCCGGGCTCGGCAATGAGCAGTTCTTC.

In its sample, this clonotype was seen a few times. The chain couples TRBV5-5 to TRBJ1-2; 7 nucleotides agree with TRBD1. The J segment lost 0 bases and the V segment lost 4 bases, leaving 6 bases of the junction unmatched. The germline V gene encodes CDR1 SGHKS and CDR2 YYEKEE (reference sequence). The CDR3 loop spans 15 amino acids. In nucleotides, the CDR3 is TGTGCCAGCAGCCCGCAGGGGGGGCCTAACTATGGCTACACCTTC. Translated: CASSPQGGPNYGYTF.

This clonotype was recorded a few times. CDR3 loop: CASSSPRSGTQETQYF. CDR3 coding DNA: TGTGCCAGCAGCAGCCCGCGCTCTGGGACCCAAGAGACCCAGTACTTC. V is TRBV7-2 and J is TRBJ2-5; either TRBD1 or TRBD2 may fit D (5 bases each). Per the germline V gene, CDR1 is SGHTA and CDR2 is FQGNSA. This CDR3 is built from 16 residues. V gave up 5 bases and J gave up 1 base, with 17 bases separating them.

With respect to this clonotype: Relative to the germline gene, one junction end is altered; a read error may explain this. The CDR3 spells CASSAVADWDYTF. DNA of the CDR3: TGTGCCAGCAGCGCGGTTGCGGATTGGGACTACACCTTC. The chain couples TRBV5-1 to TRBJ1-2; D call uncertain. CDR3 size: 13 residues. CDR1 is SGHRS, CDR2 YFSETQ, per germline.

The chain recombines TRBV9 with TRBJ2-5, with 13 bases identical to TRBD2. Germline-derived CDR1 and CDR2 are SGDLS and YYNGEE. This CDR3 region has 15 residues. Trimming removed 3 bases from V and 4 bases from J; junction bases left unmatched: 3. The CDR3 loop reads CASSEGLAGLETQYF. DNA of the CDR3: TGTGCCAGCAGCGAGGGACTAGCGGGGTTAGAGACCCAGTACTTC.

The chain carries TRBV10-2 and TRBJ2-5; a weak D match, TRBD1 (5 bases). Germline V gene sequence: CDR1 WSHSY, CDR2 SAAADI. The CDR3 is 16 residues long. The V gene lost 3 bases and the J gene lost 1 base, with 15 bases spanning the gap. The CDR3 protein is CASSDLVKGAQETQYF. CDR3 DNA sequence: TGCGCCAGCAGTGACCTCGTAAAAGGGGCCCAAGAGACCCAGTACTTC.

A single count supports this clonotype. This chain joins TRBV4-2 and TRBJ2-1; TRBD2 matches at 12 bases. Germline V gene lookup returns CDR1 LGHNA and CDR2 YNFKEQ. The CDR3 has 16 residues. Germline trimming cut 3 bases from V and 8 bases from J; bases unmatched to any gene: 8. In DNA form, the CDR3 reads TGTGCCAGCAGCCACGAACTAGCGGGGGGCCAGTATGAGCAGTTCTTC. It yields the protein CASSHELAGGQYEQFF.

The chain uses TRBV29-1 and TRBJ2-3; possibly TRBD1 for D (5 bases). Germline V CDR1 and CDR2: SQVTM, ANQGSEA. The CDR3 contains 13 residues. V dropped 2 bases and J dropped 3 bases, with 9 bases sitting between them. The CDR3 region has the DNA TGCAGCGTTGAACCTCAGGGAACAGATACGCAGTATTTT. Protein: CSVEPQGTDTQYF.

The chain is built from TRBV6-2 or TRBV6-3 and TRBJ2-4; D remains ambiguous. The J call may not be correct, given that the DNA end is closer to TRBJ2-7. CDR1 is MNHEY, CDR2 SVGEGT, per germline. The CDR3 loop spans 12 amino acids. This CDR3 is CASSPYPHEQYF. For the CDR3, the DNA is TGTGCCAGCAGCCCCTACCCCCACGAGCAGTACTTC.

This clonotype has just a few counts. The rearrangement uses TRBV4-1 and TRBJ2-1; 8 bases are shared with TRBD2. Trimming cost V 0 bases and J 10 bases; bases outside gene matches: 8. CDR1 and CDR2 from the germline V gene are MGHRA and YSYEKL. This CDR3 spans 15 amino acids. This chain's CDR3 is CASSQDGAGGWEQFF. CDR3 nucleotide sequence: TGCGCCAGCAGCCAAGATGGTGCGGGGGGTTGGGAGCAGTTCTTC.

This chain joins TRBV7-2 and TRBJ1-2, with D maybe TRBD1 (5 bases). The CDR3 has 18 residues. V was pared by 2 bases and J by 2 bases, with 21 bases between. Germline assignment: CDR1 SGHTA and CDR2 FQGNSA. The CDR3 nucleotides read TGTGCCAGCAGCTTATATAGGTCCGGGGGGAAGGGGAACTATGGCTACACCTTC. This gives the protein CASSLYRSGGKGNYGYTF.

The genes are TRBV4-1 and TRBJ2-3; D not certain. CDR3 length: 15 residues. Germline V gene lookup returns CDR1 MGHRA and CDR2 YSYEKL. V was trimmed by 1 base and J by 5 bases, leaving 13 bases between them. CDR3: CASSQGVASGDTQYF. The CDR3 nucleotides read TGCGCCAGCAGCCAAGGGGTAGCATCGGGAGATACGCAGTATTTT.

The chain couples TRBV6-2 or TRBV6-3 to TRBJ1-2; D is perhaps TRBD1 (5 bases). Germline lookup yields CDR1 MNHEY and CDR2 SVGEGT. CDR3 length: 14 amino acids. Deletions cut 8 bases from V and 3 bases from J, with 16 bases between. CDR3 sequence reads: CASAGATGYYGYTF. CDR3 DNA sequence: TGTGCCAGCGCGGGAGCTACAGGATACTATGGCTACACCTTC.

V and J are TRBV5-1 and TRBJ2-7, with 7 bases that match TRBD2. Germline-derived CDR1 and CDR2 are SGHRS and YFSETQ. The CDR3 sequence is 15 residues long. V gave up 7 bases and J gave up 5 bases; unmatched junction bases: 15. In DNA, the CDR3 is TGCGCCAGCTCGGTGACGGGGGGTCTGTTCAACGAGCAGTACTTC. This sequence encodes CASSVTGGLFNEQYF.

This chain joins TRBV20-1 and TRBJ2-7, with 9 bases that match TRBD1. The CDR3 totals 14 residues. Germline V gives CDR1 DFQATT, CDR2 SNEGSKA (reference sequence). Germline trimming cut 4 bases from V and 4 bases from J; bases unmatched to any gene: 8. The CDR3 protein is CSAKTGGFAYEQYF. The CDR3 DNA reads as TGCAGTGCTAAAACAGGGGGCTTCGCATACGAGCAGTACTTC.

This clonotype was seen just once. CDR3 sequence: CASQEGPNYGYTF. CDR3 bases: TGCGCCAGTCAAGAGGGGCCTAACTATGGCTACACCTTC. The chain joins TRBV5-1 to TRBJ1-2; D is perhaps TRBD1 (5 bases). In germline, CDR1 is SGHRS, CDR2 YFSETQ. V was clipped by 8 bases and J by 0 bases, with 11 bases between them. The CDR3 length is 13 residues. The variable domain in full, completed from reference TRBV5-1 and TRBJ1-2, reads KAGVTQTPRYLIKTRGQQVTLSCSPISGHRSVSWYQQTPGQGLQFLFEYFSETQRNKGNFPGRFSGRQFSNSRSEMNVSTLELGDSALYLCASQEGPNYGYTFGSGTRLTVV.